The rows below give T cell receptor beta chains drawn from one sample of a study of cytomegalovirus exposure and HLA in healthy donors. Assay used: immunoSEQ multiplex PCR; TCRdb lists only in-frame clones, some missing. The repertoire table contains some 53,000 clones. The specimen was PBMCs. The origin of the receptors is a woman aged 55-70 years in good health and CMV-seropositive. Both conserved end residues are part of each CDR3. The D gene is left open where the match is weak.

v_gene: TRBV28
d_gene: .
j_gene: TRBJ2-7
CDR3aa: CASNVISYEQYF
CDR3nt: TGTGCCAGCAATGTAATCTCCTACGAGCAGTACTTC

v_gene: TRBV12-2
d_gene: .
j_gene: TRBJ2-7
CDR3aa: CASRSSLVIRYEQYF
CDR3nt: TGTGCAAGTCGCTCCTCACTAGTAATTCGGTACGAGCAGTACTTC

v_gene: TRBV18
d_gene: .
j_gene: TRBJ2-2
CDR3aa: CASSPPSGSGENTGELFF
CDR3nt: TGTGCCAGCTCGCCCCCCAGCGGGTCCGGGGAAAACACCGGGGAGCTGTTTTTT

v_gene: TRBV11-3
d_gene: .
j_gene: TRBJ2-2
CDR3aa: CASSTGGTGELFF
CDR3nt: TGTGCCAGCAGCACCGGTGGTACCGGGGAGCTGTTTTTT

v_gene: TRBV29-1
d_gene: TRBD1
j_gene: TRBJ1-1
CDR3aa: CSVEWDRRLNTEAFF
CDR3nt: TGCAGCGTTGAATGGGACAGGCGGCTGAACACTGAAGCTTTCTTT

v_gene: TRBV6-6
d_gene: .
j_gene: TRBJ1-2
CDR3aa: CASSWEQGSAGYTF
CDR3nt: TGTGCCAGCAGTTGGGAACAGGGATCGGCAGGCTACACCTTC

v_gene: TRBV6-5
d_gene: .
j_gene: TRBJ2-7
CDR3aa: CASSSTDRSAYEQYF
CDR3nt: TGTGCCAGCAGTTCTACCGACAGGTCCGCCTACGAGCAGTACTTC

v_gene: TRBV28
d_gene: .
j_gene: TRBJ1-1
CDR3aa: CASSLRGHLENTEAFF
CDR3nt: TGTGCCAGCAGTTTAAGGGGACACTTGGAGAACACTGAAGCTTTCTTT

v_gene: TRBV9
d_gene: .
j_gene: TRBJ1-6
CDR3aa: CASSVGALDSPLHF
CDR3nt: TGTGCCAGCAGCGTGGGGGCGTTAGATTCACCCCTCCACTTT

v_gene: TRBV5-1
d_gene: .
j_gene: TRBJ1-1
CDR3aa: CASSVFHRVNTEAFF
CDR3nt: TGCGCCAGCAGCGTGTTCCACAGGGTGAACACTGAAGCTTTCTTT

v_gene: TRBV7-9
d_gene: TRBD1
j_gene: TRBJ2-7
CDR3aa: CASSLGTGSSYEQYF
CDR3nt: TGTGCCAGCAGCTTAGGGACAGGGAGCTCCTACGAGCAGTACTTC

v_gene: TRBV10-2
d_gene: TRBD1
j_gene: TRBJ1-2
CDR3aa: CASSNEGGQAHGYTF
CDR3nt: TGCGCCAGCAGTAACGAGGGGGGACAGGCACATGGCTACACCTTC

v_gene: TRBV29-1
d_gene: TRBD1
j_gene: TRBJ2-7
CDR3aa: CSVRGTGDEQYF
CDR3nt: TGCAGCGTGCGTGGGACAGGGGATGAGCAGTACTTC

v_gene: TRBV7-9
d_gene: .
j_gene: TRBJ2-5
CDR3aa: CASSPLGGQETQYF
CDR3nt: TGTGCCAGCAGCCCGCTGGGGGGACAAGAGACCCAGTACTTC

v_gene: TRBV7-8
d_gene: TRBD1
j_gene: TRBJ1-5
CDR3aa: CASSAQGARQPQHF
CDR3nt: TGTGCCAGCAGCGCACAGGGGGCGCGTCAGCCCCAGCATTTT

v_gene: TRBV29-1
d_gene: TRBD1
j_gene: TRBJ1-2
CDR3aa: CSVPTVAGGSGYTF
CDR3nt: TGCAGCGTCCCTACCGTCGCAGGGGGCTCTGGCTACACCTTC

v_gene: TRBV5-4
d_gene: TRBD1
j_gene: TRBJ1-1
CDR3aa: CASSQQGARTEAFF
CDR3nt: TGTGCCAGCAGCCAACAGGGGGCGAGAACTGAAGCTTTCTTT

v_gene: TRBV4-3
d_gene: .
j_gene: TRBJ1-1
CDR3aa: CASSQEPRATEAFF
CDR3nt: TGCGCCAGCAGCCAAGAACCCAGGGCCACTGAAGCTTTCTTT

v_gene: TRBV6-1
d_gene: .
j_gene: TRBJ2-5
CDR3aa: CASSGYSRSQETQYF
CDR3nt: TGTGCCAGCAGTGGATACAGTAGATCTCAAGAGACCCAGTACTTC

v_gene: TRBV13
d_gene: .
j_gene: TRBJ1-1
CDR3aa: CASSFRPGDGGTEAFF
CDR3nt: TGTGCCAGCAGCTTTAGGCCAGGGGATGGGGGCACTGAAGCTTTCTTT

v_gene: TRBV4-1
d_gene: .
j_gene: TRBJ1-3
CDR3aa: CASSRGDIFSGNTIYF
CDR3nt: TGCGCCAGCAGCCGAGGGGACATTTTCTCCGGAAACACCATATATTTT

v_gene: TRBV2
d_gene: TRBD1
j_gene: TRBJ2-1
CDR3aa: CASSRDRGSLNEQFF
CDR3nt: TGTGCCAGCAGTCGAGACAGGGGTTCGTTAAATGAGCAGTTCTTC

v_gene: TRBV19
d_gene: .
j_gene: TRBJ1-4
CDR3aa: CASSNRWSEKLFF
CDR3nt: TGTGCCAGTAGTAACAGGTGGAGTGAAAAACTGTTTTTT

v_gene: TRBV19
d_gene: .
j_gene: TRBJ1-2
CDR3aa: CASSNQGSSYGYTF
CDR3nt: TGTGCCAGTAGTAATCAGGGATCATCATATGGCTACACCTTC

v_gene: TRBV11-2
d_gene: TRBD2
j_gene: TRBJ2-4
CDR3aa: CASSPLAGGPGGKNIQYF
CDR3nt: TGTGCCAGCAGCCCATTAGCGGGGGGGCCGGGGGGCAAAAACATTCAGTACTTC

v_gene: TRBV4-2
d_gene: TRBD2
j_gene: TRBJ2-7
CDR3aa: CASSQLLAVRSYEQYF
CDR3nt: TGTGCCAGCAGCCAATTACTAGCGGTCCGCTCCTACGAGCAGTACTTC

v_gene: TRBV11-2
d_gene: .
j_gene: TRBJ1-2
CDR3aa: CASSSGWGNYGYTF
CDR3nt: TGTGCCAGCAGCTCGGGATGGGGAAACTATGGCTACACCTTC

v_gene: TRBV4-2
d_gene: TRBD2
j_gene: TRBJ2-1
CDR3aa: CASSPLKAGGGNEQFF
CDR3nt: TGTGCCAGCAGCCCCCTGAAAGCGGGGGGCGGCAATGAGCAGTTCTTC

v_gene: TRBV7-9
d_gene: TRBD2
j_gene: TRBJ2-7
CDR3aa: CASSHRLAGSAYEQYF
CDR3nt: TGTGCCAGCAGCCATAGACTAGCGGGGAGCGCCTACGAGCAGTACTTC

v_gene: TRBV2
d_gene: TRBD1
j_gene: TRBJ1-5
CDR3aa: CASSGTGANQPQHF
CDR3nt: TGTGCCAGCAGCGGGACAGGGGCCAATCAGCCCCAGCATTTT

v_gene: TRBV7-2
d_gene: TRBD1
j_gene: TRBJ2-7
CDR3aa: CASSLGPGDRGPGSGF
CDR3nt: TGTGCCAGCAGCTTAGGACCAGGGGACAGGGGACCAGGTTCGGGCTTC

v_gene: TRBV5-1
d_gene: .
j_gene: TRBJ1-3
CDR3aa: CASSPDRQLSGNTIYF
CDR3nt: TGCGCCAGCAGCCCGGACAGACAACTCTCTGGAAACACCATATATTTT

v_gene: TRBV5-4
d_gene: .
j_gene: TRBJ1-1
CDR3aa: CASSLDTPNTEAFF
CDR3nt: TGTGCCAGCAGCTTGGACACCCCGAACACTGAAGCTTTCTTT

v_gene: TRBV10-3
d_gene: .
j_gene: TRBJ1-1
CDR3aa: CAISESGGDNTEAFF
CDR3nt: TGTGCCATCAGTGAGTCGGGGGGGGATAACACTGAAGCTTTCTTT

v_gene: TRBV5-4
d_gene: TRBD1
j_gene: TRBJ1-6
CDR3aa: CASSPRGHDNSPLHF
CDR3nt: TGTGCCAGCAGCCCCAGGGGGCACGATAATTCACCCCTCCACTTT

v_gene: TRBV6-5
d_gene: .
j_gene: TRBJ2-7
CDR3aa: CASSLTTGGGYEQYF
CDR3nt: TGTGCCAGCAGTTTAACGACAGGAGGAGGCTACGAGCAGTACTTC

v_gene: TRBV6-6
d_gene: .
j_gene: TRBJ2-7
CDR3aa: CASSYVIGGSTYEQYF
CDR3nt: TGTGCCAGCAGTTATGTAATCGGCGGCAGTACCTACGAGCAGTACTTC

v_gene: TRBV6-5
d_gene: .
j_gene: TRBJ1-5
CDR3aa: CASRLDRGQPQHF
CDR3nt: TGTGCCAGCAGACTGGACAGAGGTCAGCCCCAGCATTTT

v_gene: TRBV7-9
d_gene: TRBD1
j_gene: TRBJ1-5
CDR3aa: CASRGDSSNQPQHF
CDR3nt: TGTGCCAGCAGGGGGGACAGTAGCAATCAGCCCCAGCATTTT

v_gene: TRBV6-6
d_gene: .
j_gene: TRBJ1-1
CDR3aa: CASSYGLTEAFF
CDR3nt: TGTGCCAGCAGTTACGGGCTCACTGAAGCTTTCTTT

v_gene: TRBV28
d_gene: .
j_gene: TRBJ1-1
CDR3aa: CASSPRLGLVPFF
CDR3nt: TGTGCCAGCAGTCCACGTTTGGGCCTCGTGCCTTTCTTT

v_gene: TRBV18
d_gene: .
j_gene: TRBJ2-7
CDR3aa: CASSPDSQGGEQYF
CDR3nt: TGTGCCAGCTCACCTGACTCACAAGGGGGCGAGCAGTACTTC